The clone carrying this T cell receptor beta chain showed up just a few times. What it binds is not known. The CDR3 consists of 14 residues. Trimming removed 6 bases from V and 4 bases from J; junction bases left unmatched: 7. The sample comes from a study of T cells after yellow fever vaccination. Study-level results: The secondary response was weaker but peaked faster, day 5 versus 15. Clonotypes shared by both compartments, CD4 and CD8, made up a small share. The study noted that FACS-sorted repertoires could contain abundant clonotypes contaminating from the bulk population.

TCR cDNA, made by 5'RACE template switching, carried an added universal primer site and UMIs. TCRdb re-called the 5' RACE reads through MiXCR, storing one row per CDR3 protein. This table holds a few hundred thousand distinct CDR3 sequences, around 6.4% found once. The TCR originated in a man aged 25 to 40 who received the YFV17D yellow fever vaccine. The sequencing here drew on PBMCs, taken 5 days after the yellow fever booster vaccination. This chain connects TRBV12-3 or TRBV12-4 to TRBJ2-3; 7 bases map to TRBD2. CDR3 sequence (DNA): TGTGCCAGCAGCCGTGGACTAGGGGCAGATACGCAGTATTTT. This gives the protein CASSRGLGADTQYF.